Given below is one TCR beta chain in context. Antigen unknown. Looked up from germline, CDR1 is SGDLS and CDR2 is YYNGEE. CDR3 length: 17 amino acids. V gave up 0 bases and J gave up 6 bases, with 18 bases separating them. Among the donors, all were Caucasian adults who lived in Nashville, Tennessee. The data stem from a study of shared clonotypes between healthy human individuals. The assay used deep level. Assay: immunoSEQ multiplex PCR; the TCRdb copy retains only in-frame clones and omits some. The top ten clones hold approximately 0.41% of a sample with over 2 million clones, about 90% of them seen once. Study-level findings and limits: Sequencing depth was predicted to influence how clonotypes are shared among donors.

Sequenced sample: naive CD4+ T cells from PBMCs. Specified subset: CD45RA+ positively selected. The V gene is TRBV9, the J gene TRBJ2-2; D gene ambiguous. This TCR was sampled from a man younger than 35 in good health. Some clones in this sample may be carry-over from other donors' samples. The CDR3 reads CASSVGRRSGYAGELFF. The DNA for the CDR3 is TGTGCCAGCAGCGTAGGGCGGCGGTCCGGGTACGCCGGGGAGCTGTTTTTT. The entire variable domain, with the rest obtained from reference TRBV9 and TRBJ2-2, is as follows: DSGVTQTPKHLITATGQRVTLRCSPRSGDLSVYWYQQSLDQGLQFLIQYYNGEERAKGNILERFSAQQFPDLHSELNLSSLELGDSALYFCASSVGRRSGYAGELFFGEGSRLTVL.